The T cell receptor (beta chain) described here comes from a study of blood T cell repertoires in COVID-19. Study information: Nucleic acid was either cDNA or gDNA, and it came from T cells, B-cell-depleted T cells, or PBMCs.

The authors' processing: How many nucleated cells were present was estimated from reference gene primer amplification. Some clones are missing from TCRdb's copy, which holds only in-frame ones; the method was immunoSEQ multiplex PCR. That table furnishes V, J and clone size, whereas the DNA furnished D and trimming. The data contain just over 250,000 clones, around 80% of them seen just once; the ten biggest clones take up 4.1%. Recruits, aged about 18 to 100 years, lived in 20 to 30 US areas. Allocation to cohorts depended on clinical history reported by the participants. Germline V lookup: CDR1 SEHNR, CDR2 FQNEAQ (reference sequence). The ends were cut back, 1 base at V and 4 bases at J, with 20 bases in the middle. The CDR3 covers 18 residues.

Sequences were obtained from PBMCs or T cells enriched from blood (not recorded which). This TCR was sampled from a man aged 25 to 45 with acute COVID-19. This chain uses TRBV7-9 with TRBJ2-1; TRBD1 might be the D (7 bases). The chain's CDR3 is CASSLEPGGGGGYNEQFF. The DNA for the CDR3 is TGTGCCAGCAGCTTAGAGCCTGGCGGAGGGGGCGGTTACAATGAGCAGTTCTTC.